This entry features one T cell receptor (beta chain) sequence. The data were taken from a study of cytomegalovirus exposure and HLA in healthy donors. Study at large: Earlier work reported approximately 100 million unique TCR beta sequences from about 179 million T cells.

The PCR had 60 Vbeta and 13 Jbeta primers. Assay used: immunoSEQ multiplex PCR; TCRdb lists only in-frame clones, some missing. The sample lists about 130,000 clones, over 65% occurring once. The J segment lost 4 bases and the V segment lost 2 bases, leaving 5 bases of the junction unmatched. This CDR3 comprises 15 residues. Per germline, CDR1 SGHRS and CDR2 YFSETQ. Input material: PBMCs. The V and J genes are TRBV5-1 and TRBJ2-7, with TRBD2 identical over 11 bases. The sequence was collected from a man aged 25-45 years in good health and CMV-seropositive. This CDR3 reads CASSFTSGSIYEQYF. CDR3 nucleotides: TGCGCCAGCAGCTTTACTAGCGGGAGTATTTACGAGCAGTACTTC.